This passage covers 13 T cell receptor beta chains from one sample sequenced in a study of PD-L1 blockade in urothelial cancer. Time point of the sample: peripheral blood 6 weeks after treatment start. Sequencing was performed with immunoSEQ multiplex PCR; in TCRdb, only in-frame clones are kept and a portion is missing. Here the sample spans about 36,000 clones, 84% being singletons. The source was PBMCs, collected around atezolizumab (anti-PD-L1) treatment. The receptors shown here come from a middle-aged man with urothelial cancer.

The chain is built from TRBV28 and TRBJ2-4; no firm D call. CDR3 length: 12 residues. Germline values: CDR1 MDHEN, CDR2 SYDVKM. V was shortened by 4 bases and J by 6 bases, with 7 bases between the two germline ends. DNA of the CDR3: TGTGCCAGCAGTTCGGGTGTAAACATTCAGTACTTC. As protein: CASSSGVNIQYF. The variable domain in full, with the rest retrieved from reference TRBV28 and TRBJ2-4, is DVKVTQSSRYLVKRTGEKVFLECVQDMDHENMFWYRQDPGLGLRLIYFSYDVKMKEKGDIPEGYSVSREKKERFSLILESASTNQTSMYLCASSSGVNIQYFGAGTRLSVL.

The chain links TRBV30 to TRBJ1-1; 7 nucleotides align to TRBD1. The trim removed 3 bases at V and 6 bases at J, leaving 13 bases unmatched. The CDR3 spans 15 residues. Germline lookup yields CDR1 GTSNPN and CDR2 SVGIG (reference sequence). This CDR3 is CAWSALTGNLPEAFF. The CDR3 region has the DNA TGTGCCTGGAGCGCCCTGACAGGGAATCTCCCTGAAGCTTTCTTT.

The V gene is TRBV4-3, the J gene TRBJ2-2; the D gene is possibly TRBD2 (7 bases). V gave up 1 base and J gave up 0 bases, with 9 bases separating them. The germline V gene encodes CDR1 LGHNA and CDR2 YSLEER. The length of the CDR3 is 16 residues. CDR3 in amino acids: CASSQGGGANTGELFF. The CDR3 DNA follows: TGCGCCAGCAGCCAAGGGGGGGGCGCGAACACCGGGGAGCTGTTTTTT.

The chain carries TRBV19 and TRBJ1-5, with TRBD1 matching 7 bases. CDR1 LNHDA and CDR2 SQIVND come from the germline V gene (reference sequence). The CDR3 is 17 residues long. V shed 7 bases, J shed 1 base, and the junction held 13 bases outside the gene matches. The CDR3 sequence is CASISTGLSGSNQPQHF. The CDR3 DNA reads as TGTGCCAGTATTTCGACAGGGCTATCGGGCAGCAATCAGCCCCAGCATTTT. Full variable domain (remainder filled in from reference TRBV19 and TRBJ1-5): DGGITQSPKYLFRKEGQNVTLSCEQNLNHDAMYWYRQDPGQGLRLIYYSQIVNDFQKGDIAEGYSVSREKKESFPLTVTSAQKNPTAFYLCASISTGLSGSNQPQHFGDGTRLSIL.

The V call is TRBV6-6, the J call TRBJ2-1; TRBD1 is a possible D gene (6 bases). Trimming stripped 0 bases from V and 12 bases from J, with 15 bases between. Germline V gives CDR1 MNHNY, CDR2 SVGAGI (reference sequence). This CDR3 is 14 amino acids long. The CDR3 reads CASSYSHSIGGQFF. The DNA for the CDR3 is TGTGCCAGCAGTTACTCCCACTCCATAGGGGGGCAGTTCTTC.

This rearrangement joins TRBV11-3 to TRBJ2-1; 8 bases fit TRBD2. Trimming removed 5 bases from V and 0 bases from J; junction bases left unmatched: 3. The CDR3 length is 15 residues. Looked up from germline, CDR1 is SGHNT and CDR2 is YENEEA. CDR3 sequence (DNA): TGTGCCAGCAGCCGGGGGGGGAGCTCCTACAATGAGCAGTTCTTC. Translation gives CASSRGGSSYNEQFF. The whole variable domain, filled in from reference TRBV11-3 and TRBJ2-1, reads EAGVVQSPRYKIIEKKQPVAFWCNPISGHNTLYWYLQNLGQGPELLIRYENEEAVDDSQLPKDRFSAERLKGVDSTLKIQPAELGDSAVYLCASSRGGSSYNEQFFGPGTRLTVL.

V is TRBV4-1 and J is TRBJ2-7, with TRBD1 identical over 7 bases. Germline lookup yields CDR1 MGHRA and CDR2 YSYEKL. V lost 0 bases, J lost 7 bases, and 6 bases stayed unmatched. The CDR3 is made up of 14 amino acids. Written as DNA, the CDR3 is TGCGCCAGCAGCCAAGAGACAGGGTTGTGGGAGCAGTACTTC. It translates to CASSQETGLWEQYF.

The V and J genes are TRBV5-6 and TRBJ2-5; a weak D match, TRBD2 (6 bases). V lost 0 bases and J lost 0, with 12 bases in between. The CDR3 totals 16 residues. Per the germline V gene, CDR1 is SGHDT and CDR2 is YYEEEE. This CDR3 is CASSLGGGAYQETQYF. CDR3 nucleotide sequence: TGTGCCAGCAGCTTGGGTGGCGGGGCGTACCAAGAGACCCAGTACTTC. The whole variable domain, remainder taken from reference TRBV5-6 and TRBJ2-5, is DAGVTQSPTHLIKTRGQQVTLRCSPKSGHDTVSWYQQALGQGPQFIFQYYEEEERQRGNFPDRFSGHQFPNYSSELNVNALLLGDSALYLCASSLGGGAYQETQYFGPGTRLLVL.

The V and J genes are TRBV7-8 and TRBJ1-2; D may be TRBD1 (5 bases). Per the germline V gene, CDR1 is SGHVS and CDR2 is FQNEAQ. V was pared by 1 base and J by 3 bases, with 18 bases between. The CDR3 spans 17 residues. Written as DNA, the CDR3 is TGTGCCAGCAGCTTAGATAGGTTGCCAGGGTCCGACTATGGCTACACCTTC. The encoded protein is CASSLDRLPGSDYGYTF.

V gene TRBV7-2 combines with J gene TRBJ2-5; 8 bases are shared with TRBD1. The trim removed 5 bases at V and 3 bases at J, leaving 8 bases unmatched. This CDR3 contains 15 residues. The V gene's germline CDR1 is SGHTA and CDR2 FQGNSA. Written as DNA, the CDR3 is TGTGCCAGCAGCCGCACGAAGGACAGGGAAGAGACCCAGTACTTC. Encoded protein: CASSRTKDREETQYF.

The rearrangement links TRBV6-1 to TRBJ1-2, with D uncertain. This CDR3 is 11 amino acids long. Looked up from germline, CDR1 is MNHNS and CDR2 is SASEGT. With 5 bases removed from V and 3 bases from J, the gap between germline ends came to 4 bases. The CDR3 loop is CASSPDYGYTF. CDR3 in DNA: TGTGCCAGCAGTCCGGACTATGGCTACACCTTC.

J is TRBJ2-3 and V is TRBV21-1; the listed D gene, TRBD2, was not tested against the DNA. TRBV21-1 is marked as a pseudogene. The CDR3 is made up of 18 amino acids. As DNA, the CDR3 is TGTGCCAGCAGCAAAATCCCCGGAGCGGGAGAGTGCACAGATACGCAGTATTTT. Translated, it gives CASSKIPGAGECTDTQYF.

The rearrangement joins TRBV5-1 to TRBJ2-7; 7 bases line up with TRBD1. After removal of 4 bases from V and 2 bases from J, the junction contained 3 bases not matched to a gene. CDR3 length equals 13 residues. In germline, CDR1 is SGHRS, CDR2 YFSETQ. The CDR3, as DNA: TGCGCCAGCAGCCGGGACAGCCCCTACGAGCAGTACTTC. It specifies CASSRDSPYEQYF. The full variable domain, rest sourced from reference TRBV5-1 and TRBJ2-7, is KAGVTQTPRYLIKTRGQQVTLSCSPISGHRSVSWYQQTPGQGLQFLFEYFSETQRNKGNFPGRFSGRQFSNSRSEMNVSTLELGDSALYLCASSRDSPYEQYFGPGTRLTVT.